These 25 T cell receptor beta chains came from one sample sequenced in a study of PD-1 blockade in classical Hodgkin lymphoma. Exposure to brentuximab vedotin varied, and each patient had relapsed following autologous stem cell transplantation. Sequencing was performed with immunoSEQ multiplex PCR; in TCRdb, only in-frame clones are kept and a portion is missing. The table includes around 25,000 clones, 80% detected once. Sequencing used peripheral blood mononuclear cells (PBMCs), obtained at baseline. These TCRs come from a human donor with classical Hodgkin lymphoma.

The chain links TRBV12-5 to TRBJ1-5; D ambiguous. The V and J ends lost 1 base and 8 bases respectively, with 9 bases between them. The CDR3 totals 13 residues. Germline V CDR1 and CDR2: LGHNT, FRNRAP. The CDR3 bases are TGTGCTAGTGGTTTGGGCTGGTTGGAGCCCCAGCATTTT. Protein sequence: CASGLGWLEPQHF.

V and J are TRBV7-2 and TRBJ2-5; unclear D gene. CDR1 is SGHTA and CDR2 is FQGNSA in the germline V gene. Trimming took 5 bases from V and 5 from J, leaving 9 bases between them. This CDR3 is 12 amino acids long. Here the CDR3 DNA reads TGTGCCAGCAGCATAAAAGGGGAGACCCAGTACTTC. It is translated as CASSIKGETQYF.

The rearrangement links TRBV11-2 to TRBJ1-2, with TRBD1 matching over 8 bases. Germline CDR1 SGHAT, CDR2 FQNNGV. The CDR3 loop spans 14 amino acids. J lost 3 bases, V lost 1 base, and 1 base had no gene match. CDR3 amino acids: CASSLGDRYYGYTF. The CDR3 region has the DNA TGTGCCAGCAGCTTAGGGGACAGGTACTATGGCTACACCTTC.

The chain links TRBV28 to TRBJ1-1; D gene unclear. Germline-derived CDR1 and CDR2 are MDHEN and SYDVKM. The CDR3 has 12 residues. V lost 1 base and J lost 7, with 7 bases in between. The CDR3 DNA is TGTGCCAGCAGTTTATACATGGGTGAAGCTTTCTTT. Amino acid sequence: CASSLYMGEAFF.

The CDR3 coding sequence is TGTGCCAGCAGCTTAGGGTGGCAGGGAGACGGCTACACCTTC. The encoded protein is CASSLGWQGDGYTF. The V and J genes are TRBV7-2 and TRBJ1-2; D might be TRBD1 (5 bases). Germline values: CDR1 SGHTA, CDR2 FQGNSA. There are 14 residues in the CDR3. Trimming shortened V by 1 base and J by 8 bases, and 14 bases separated the two germline ends.

The V call is TRBV28, the J call TRBJ1-3; 7 bases agree with TRBD1. The CDR3 totals 17 residues. V lost 1 base, J lost 0 bases, and 6 bases stayed unmatched. Germline loops: CDR1 MDHEN, CDR2 SYDVKM. This CDR3 is CASSLYDRAFSGNTIYF. DNA for the CDR3: TGTGCCAGCAGTTTATACGACAGGGCTTTCTCTGGAAACACCATATATTTT.

This clone was seen more than once but under ten times. The chain recombines TRBV19 with TRBJ1-5; D gene uncertain. Trimming removed 1 base at V and 7 bases at J, with 8 bases between. Germline values: CDR1 LNHDA, CDR2 SQIVND (reference sequence). CDR3 length: 13 residues. This CDR3 reads CASSIVQKQPQHF. The CDR3 DNA is TGTGCCAGTAGTATAGTTCAGAAGCAGCCCCAGCATTTT.

This chain links TRBV2 with TRBJ1-6; D is uncertain. In germline, CDR1 is SNHLY, CDR2 FYNNEI. The CDR3 length is 15 residues. The V end lost 7 bases, the J end lost 9 bases, and 19 bases lay between the germline ends. The CDR3 nucleotides read TGTGCCAGCATTTTCGGCAGCGGCGCCCTTTCACCCCTCCACTTT. Its protein is CASIFGSGALSPLHF.

The chain carries TRBV4-1 and TRBJ2-2; 9 positions agree with TRBD1. V lost 1 base, J lost 3 bases, and 3 bases stayed unmatched. The CDR3 consists of 16 residues. CDR1 and CDR2 from the germline V gene are MGHRA and YSYEKL. This CDR3 is CASSQGGTGHTGELFF. The CDR3 coding sequence is TGCGCCAGCAGCCAAGGCGGGACAGGGCACACCGGGGAGCTGTTTTTT.

DNA for the CDR3: TGCGCCAGCAGCCAACAGCAGGGAACAAGTTCTGGAAACACCATATATTTT. It is translated as CASSQQQGTSSGNTIYF. This chain joins TRBV4-1 and TRBJ1-3, with D possibly matching TRBD1 (5 bases). CDR3 length: 17 amino acids. CDR1 and CDR2 (germline): MGHRA, YSYEKL. V was trimmed by 2 bases and J by 1 base, leaving 15 bases between them.

Remarks on this clone: Germline and junction disagree at one end, which may indicate a read error. The chain links TRBV7-2 to TRBJ2-7; no reliable D call. Germline V gene sequence: CDR1 SGHTA, CDR2 FQGNSA. The CDR3 has 12 amino acids. The CDR3 reads CASSLGSSGKSF. In DNA form, the CDR3 reads TGTGCCAGCAGCTTGGGCTCATCGGGTAAGAGCTTC.

The chain is built from TRBV7-9 and TRBJ1-1; 8 bases map to TRBD1. The CDR3 is 15 residues long. After removal of 5 bases from V and 4 bases from J, the junction contained 9 bases not matched to a gene. CDR1 is SEHNR and CDR2 is FQNEAQ in the germline V gene (reference sequence). The CDR3 region has the DNA TGTGCCAGCAGCGGATCCGGACAGGGCTTCACTGAAGCTTTCTTT. Residues: CASSGSGQGFTEAFF.

The CDR3 spells CASSSYRGEADTQYF. The CDR3 region has the DNA TGTGCCAGTAGTTCATACAGGGGAGAGGCAGATACGCAGTATTTT. The chain employs TRBV19 and TRBJ2-3; 7 bases agree with TRBD1. The V and J ends lost 5 bases and 4 bases, in that order; junction bases with no gene match: 9. Germline V gene data show CDR1 as LNHDA and CDR2 as SQIVND (reference sequence). CDR3 size: 15 residues. Full variable domain (remainder filled in from reference TRBV19 and TRBJ2-3): DGGITQSPKYLFRKEGQNVTLSCEQNLNHDAMYWYRQDPGQGLRLIYYSQIVNDFQKGDIAEGYSVSREKKESFPLTVTSAQKNPTAFYLCASSSYRGEADTQYFGPGTRLTVL.

The chain carries TRBV9 and TRBJ2-1; no clear D. The ends were cut back, 4 bases at V and 8 bases at J, with 16 bases in the middle. CDR3 length: 14 amino acids. Germline V CDR1 and CDR2: SGDLS, YYNGEE. The CDR3 sequence: CASSPRFEEHEQFF. DNA for the CDR3: TGTGCCAGCAGCCCCCGGTTTGAGGAACATGAGCAGTTCTTC.

This clone is a singleton in its sample. V usage is TRBV5-1 and J usage is TRBJ2-1; D gene unclear. Trimming pared 6 bases from V and 1 base from J, leaving 14 bases between. The CDR3 consists of 15 residues. Germline CDR1 reads SGHRS; CDR2 reads YFSETQ. CDR3 bases: TGCGCCAGCAACTTAGACGCTCAATCCTACAATGAGCAGTTCTTC. Translating gives CASNLDAQSYNEQFF.

This rearrangement joins TRBV29-1 to TRBJ2-7; 8 nucleotides align to TRBD1. The CDR3 contains 15 residues. Germline V lookup: CDR1 SQVTM, CDR2 ANQGSEA. V dropped 0 bases and J dropped 2; count of bases not matched to a gene: 6. The CDR3 DNA is TGCAGCGTTGAAGATACCCAGGGGGCTACCTACGAGCAGTACTTC. Its protein product is CSVEDTQGATYEQYF.

The chain links TRBV28 to TRBJ2-7; TRBD1 might be the D (6 bases). V dropped 7 bases and J dropped 9 bases, with 28 bases sitting between them. CDR1 and CDR2 from the germline V gene are MDHEN and SYDVKM. The CDR3 loop spans 16 amino acids. CDR3: CASTLRGWQKLTGQYF. The CDR3 nucleotides read TGTGCCAGCACCCTTAGGGGGTGGCAGAAACTAACGGGGCAGTACTTC.

The chain uses TRBV13 and TRBJ1-1; 8 nucleotides match TRBD1. The CDR3 covers 14 residues. After removal of 8 bases from V and 4 bases from J, the junction contained 9 bases not matched to a gene. Germline-derived CDR1 and CDR2 are PRHDT and FYEKMQ (reference sequence). CDR3 coding DNA: TGTGCCAGCTCGGACAGGGTTGAAGGCACTGAAGCTTTCTTT. Its protein is CASSDRVEGTEAFF.

The gene calls are TRBV28 and TRBJ1-2; TRBD1 is a possible D gene (6 bases). The germline CDR1 and CDR2 sequences are MDHEN and SYDVKM. The V gene lost 7 bases and the J gene lost 4 bases, with 19 bases spanning the gap. The CDR3 sequence is 15 residues long. The CDR3 sequence is CASTRSWGRGYGYTF. Here the CDR3 DNA reads TGTGCCAGCACCCGATCTTGGGGCAGGGGCTATGGCTACACCTTC.

The V and J genes are TRBV5-6 and TRBJ1-3; a possible D gene is TRBD1 (5 bases). Trimming stripped 4 bases from V and 2 bases from J, with 13 bases between. CDR3 size: 15 residues. CDR1 and CDR2 (germline): SGHDT, YYEEEE. The CDR3 region is CASSPRRGAGNTIYF. The DNA of the CDR3 is TGTGCCAGCAGCCCACGGAGGGGAGCTGGAAACACCATATATTTT. Complete variable domain (other parts from reference TRBV5-6 and TRBJ1-3): DAGVTQSPTHLIKTRGQQVTLRCSPKSGHDTVSWYQQALGQGPQFIFQYYEEEERQRGNFPDRFSGHQFPNYSSELNVNALLLGDSALYLCASSPRRGAGNTIYFGEGSWLTVV.

The CDR3 is CASRWNAGTDTQYF. CDR3 DNA sequence: TGTGCCAGCAGATGGAATGCGGGCACAGATACGCAGTATTTT. The gene calls are TRBV6-4 and TRBJ2-3; no clear D. This CDR3 spans 14 amino acids. V dropped 6 bases and J dropped 1 base, with 11 bases sitting between them. Per germline, CDR1 MRHNA and CDR2 SNTAGT.

The rearrangement uses TRBV6-1 and TRBJ2-1; TRBD2 matches 12 bases. The V segment lost 8 bases and the J segment 3 bases; nucleotides outside the gene matches: 2. From germline, CDR1 is MNHNS and CDR2 SASEGT. CDR3 length: 14 amino acids. The CDR3 region is CASGTSGRYNEQFF. The CDR3 DNA is TGTGCCAGCGGGACTAGCGGGCGCTACAATGAGCAGTTCTTC.

A few counts support this clone. The chain joins TRBV11-3 to TRBJ1-1; D remains unclear. The V gene lost 0 bases and the J gene lost 3 bases, with 5 bases spanning the gap. Germline CDR1 SGHNT, CDR2 YENEEA. The CDR3 runs 13 residues. CDR3 DNA sequence: TGTGCCAGCAGCTTAGAGTGGGACACTGAAGCTTTCTTT. It codes for CASSLEWDTEAFF.

The chain has TRBV14 and TRBJ2-3, with 7 positions matching TRBD2. The CDR3 has 16 amino acids. Unmatched junction bases numbered 7, after V lost 1 base and J lost 3 bases. Germline lookup yields CDR1 SGHDN and CDR2 FVKESK. The CDR3 reads CASSQGPGGGTDTQYF. DNA of the CDR3: TGTGCCAGCAGCCAAGGCCCTGGGGGGGGGACAGATACGCAGTATTTT.

This chain uses TRBV27 with TRBJ2-3, with D maybe TRBD2 (5 bases). This CDR3 spans 15 amino acids. Between the trimmed V and J ends, which lost 2 bases and 11 bases, there was a span of 20 bases. Germline CDR1 MNHEY, CDR2 SMNVEV (reference sequence). The chain's CDR3 is CASSLTGSTGSEQYF. In nucleotides, the CDR3 is TGTGCCAGCAGTTTAACGGGTTCTACGGGGAGTGAGCAGTATTTT.